This TCR beta chain is drawn from a study of spatial heterogeneity in lung cancer. About the study: Strongly correlated with TCR transcript counts in tumor regions was a T cell module score, which was a transcriptional module score calculated from matched bulk RNA-seq. Overall study results and limits: Alpha chains reached an estimated coverage of approximately 7% of tumor T cells, and beta chains approximately 12%. In tumors, expanded intratumoral alpha and beta TCR counts tracked mutation counts.

The time point was: sample taken at primary tumor resection. Whole RNA, isolated from tumor, nontumor lung or frozen PBMC, was sequenced without prior sorting. TCR cDNA molecules each had a unique molecular identifier. TCRdb processed the 5' RACE reads anew with MiXCR; each CDR3 protein has one entry. The table lists about 17,000 distinct CDR3 sequences, roughly 6.2% of them singletons. This clonotype is labeled medium-sized (0.01 to 0.1%). The antigen is not known. The V gene's germline CDR1 is SGHRS and CDR2 YFSETQ. The ends lost 2 bases at V and 2 bases at J; junction bases unmatched: 4. The CDR3 consists of 16 residues.

Sequenced material: lung tumor tissue, taken at surgery. The TCR sequence derives from a male donor with early-stage non-small cell lung cancer. The V and J genes are TRBV5-1 and TRBJ2-7; 13 bases fit TRBD2. CDR3 sequence reads: CASSFLGLAGTYEQYF. CDR3 DNA: TGCGCCAGCAGCTTTCTGGGACTAGCGGGAACCTACGAGCAGTACTTC.